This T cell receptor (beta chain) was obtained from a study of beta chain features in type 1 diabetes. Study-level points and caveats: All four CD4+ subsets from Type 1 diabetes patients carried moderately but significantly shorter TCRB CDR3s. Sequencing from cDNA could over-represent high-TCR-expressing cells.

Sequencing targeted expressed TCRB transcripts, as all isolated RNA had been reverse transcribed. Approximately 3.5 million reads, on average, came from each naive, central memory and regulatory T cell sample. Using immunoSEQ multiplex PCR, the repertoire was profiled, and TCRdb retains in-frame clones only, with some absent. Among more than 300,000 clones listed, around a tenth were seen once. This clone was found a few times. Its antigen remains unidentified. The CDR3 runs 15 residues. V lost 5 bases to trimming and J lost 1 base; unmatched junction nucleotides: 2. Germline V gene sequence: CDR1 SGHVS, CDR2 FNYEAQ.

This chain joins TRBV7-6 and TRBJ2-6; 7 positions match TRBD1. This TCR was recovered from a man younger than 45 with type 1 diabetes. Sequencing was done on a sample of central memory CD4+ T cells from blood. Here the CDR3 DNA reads TGTGCCAGCAGCCCCAGGGGGTCTGGGGCCAACGTCCTGACTTTC. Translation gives CASSPRGSGANVLTF.